The 32 T cell receptor beta chains below were found in one sample sequenced in a study of T-cell reconstitution after alpha-beta-depleted transplantation in children. TCRbeta library preparation incorporated unique molecular identifiers. From the PCR reads, TCRdb called clonotypes with MiXCR, one entry per CDR3 protein. The table has 900,000 or so distinct CDR3 sequences, 16% seen once. Sequenced here: PBMCs, mostly from graft donor cells, sampled 360 days after TCRalphabeta/CD19-depleted stem cell transplant. The source of these receptors is a male patient between 10 and 17 years old who had a stem cell transplant for acute lymphoblastic leukemia, so the T cells may come from the graft donor.

This clonotype has more than one count but fewer than ten. The chain links TRBV18 to TRBJ2-1; 10 bases line up with TRBD2. Germline values: CDR1 KGHSH, CDR2 LQKENI. V shed 2 bases and J 9 bases; nucleotides not matched to a gene: 7. The length of the CDR3 is 15 residues. The CDR3 reads CASSPTASGSGEQFF. The CDR3 bases are TGTGCCAGCTCACCAACAGCTAGCGGGAGTGGTGAGCAGTTCTTC. The entire variable domain, with the rest obtained from reference TRBV18 and TRBJ2-1, is as follows: NAGVMQNPRHLVRRRGQEARLRCSPMKGHSHVYWYRQLPEEGLKFMVYLQKENIIDESGMPKERFSAEFPKEGPSILRIQQVVRGDSAAYFCASSPTASGSGEQFFGPGTRLTVL.

This clonotype was found many times. The CDR3 sequence is CASGLVPLGTEAFF. Written as DNA, the CDR3 is TGTGCTAGTGGTTTGGTACCGTTGGGCACTGAAGCTTTCTTT. The chain links TRBV12-5 to TRBJ1-1; no definite D call. CDR3 length: 14 amino acids. Trimming took off 0 bases at V and 4 bases at J, with 9 bases between the two ends. The germline gives CDR1 LGHNT, CDR2 FRNRAP.

In its sample, this clonotype was seen many times. J is TRBJ2-7 and V is TRBV7-8; 10 bases are shared with TRBD1. This CDR3 has 14 residues. The V segment lost 4 bases and the J segment 7 bases; nucleotides outside the gene matches: 7. Germline V gene data show CDR1 as SGHVS and CDR2 as FQNEAQ. The CDR3 DNA is TGTGCCAGCAGCTCGGGACAGGGGAGATATGAGCAGTACTTC. Translated, it gives CASSSGQGRYEQYF.

This clonotype was picked up many times. The rearrangement links TRBV4-1 to TRBJ2-3, with 14 bases lining up with TRBD2. Unmatched junction bases numbered 12, after V lost 7 bases and J lost 0 bases. Germline CDR1 is MGHRA and CDR2 is YSYEKL. There are 19 residues in the CDR3. The CDR3 region has the DNA TGCGCCAGCAACAACGAGGGACTAGCGGGAGTTCCCAGCACAGATACGCAGTATTTT. It codes for CASNNEGLAGVPSTDTQYF.

The chain joins TRBV12-3 or TRBV12-4 to TRBJ1-2; TRBD1 agrees at 9 bases. V lost 6 bases, J lost 3 bases, and 14 bases stayed unmatched. The CDR3 is made up of 17 amino acids. The CDR3 protein is CASSKTRTGGADYGYTF. The CDR3 bases are TGTGCCAGCAGCAAGACTCGAACAGGGGGCGCAGACTATGGCTACACCTTC.

The sample holds many counts of this clonotype. The chain couples TRBV15 to TRBJ2-5; D uncertain. The V and J ends lost 1 base and 1 base respectively, with 13 bases between them. This CDR3 has 16 amino acids. Germline values: CDR1 LNHNV, CDR2 YYDKDF (reference sequence). Written as DNA, the CDR3 is TGTGCCACCAGCAGAGCATTTCAAGGTATCCAAGAGACCCAGTACTTC. Its translation is CATSRAFQGIQETQYF.

This chain connects TRBV10-3 to TRBJ1-1; D not resolved. Per germline, CDR1 ENHRY and CDR2 SYGVKD. This CDR3 spans 13 amino acids. Trimming shortened V by 6 bases and J by 1 base, and 9 bases separated the two germline ends. The CDR3 nucleotides read TGTGCCATCAGGGGGAGTGCGAACACTGAAGCTTTCTTT. The encoded protein is CAIRGSANTEAFF.

This clonotype has more than one count but fewer than ten. The chain is built from TRBV12-3 or TRBV12-4 and TRBJ2-5; tentatively, D is TRBD2 (6 bases). The V gene lost 7 bases and the J gene lost 5 bases, with 17 bases spanning the gap. CDR3 length: 14 amino acids. The CDR3, as DNA: TGTGCCAGCACCCTCGGAGGGCCGCCGGAGACCCAGTACTTC. Encoded protein: CASTLGGPPETQYF.

The chain has TRBV12-3 or TRBV12-4 and TRBJ2-3; TRBD2 matches 14 bases. Trimming removed 1 base from V and 3 bases from J; junction bases left unmatched: 3. This CDR3 spans 17 amino acids. Here the CDR3 reads CASSLGRLAGGTDTQYF. The CDR3 DNA sequence: TGTGCCAGCAGTTTAGGGAGACTAGCGGGAGGGACAGATACGCAGTATTTT.

This chain joins TRBV7-2 and TRBJ2-2; 9 bases agree with TRBD2. Germline values: CDR1 SGHTA, CDR2 FQGNSA. The CDR3 totals 17 residues. V gave up 6 bases and J gave up 6 bases; unmatched junction bases: 14. CDR3 nucleotides: TGTGCCAGCAGTAAGGAACCGGGACTAGCAACGGCCGGGGAGCTGTTTTTT. Translated, it gives CASSKEPGLATAGELFF.

This rearrangement joins TRBV27 to TRBJ2-3, with no clear D. From germline, CDR1 is MNHEY and CDR2 SMNVEV (reference sequence). This CDR3 has 14 residues. V gave up 3 bases and J gave up 0 bases, with 7 bases separating them. The DNA for the CDR3 is TGTGCCAGCAGTTTTCGCGCTAGCACAGATACGCAGTATTTT. Residues: CASSFRASTDTQYF.

This clonotype has more than one count but fewer than ten. The chain joins TRBV5-1 to TRBJ2-1; 9 nucleotides align to TRBD1. The ends lost 3 bases at V and 5 bases at J; junction bases unmatched: 6. Germline V lookup: CDR1 SGHRS, CDR2 YFSETQ. This CDR3 contains 15 residues. CDR3: CASSSRTGEDNEQFF. CDR3 nucleotides: TGCGCCAGCAGCTCGAGGACAGGGGAGGACAATGAGCAGTTCTTC.

V usage is TRBV29-1 and J usage is TRBJ2-1; D gene uncertain. Germline V gives CDR1 SQVTM, CDR2 ANQGSEA. This CDR3 has 14 residues. Trimming removed 3 bases at V and 2 bases at J, with 11 bases between. The CDR3 region has the DNA TGCAGCGTTGATGTGGGTTTCACCTACAATGAGCAGTTCTTC. Its translation: CSVDVGFTYNEQFF.

This clonotype came up many times. The rearrangement uses TRBV5-1 and TRBJ1-5; 7 positions agree with TRBD1. CDR1 SGHRS and CDR2 YFSETQ come from the germline V gene. The CDR3 covers 14 residues. V trimming: 5 bases; J trimming: 5 bases; junction bases outside the gene matches: 7. CDR3 in DNA: TGCGCCAGCAGTTGGGACAGCCGAGATCAGCCCCAGCATTTT. Its protein product is CASSWDSRDQPQHF.

The V and J genes are TRBV4-1 and TRBJ2-1; D unclear. V lost 6 bases to trimming and J lost 6 bases, with 12 bases between them. The CDR3 spans 13 residues. CDR1 is MGHRA and CDR2 is YSYEKL in the germline V gene. Written as DNA, the CDR3 is TGCGCCAGCAGTAGTGTCCTATCCAATGAGCAGTTCTTC. Translating it yields CASSSVLSNEQFF.

The rearrangement joins TRBV20-1 to TRBJ1-3; no clear D. The V end lost 2 bases, the J end lost 0 bases, and 11 bases lay between the germline ends. There are 15 residues in the CDR3. Per the germline V gene, CDR1 is DFQATT and CDR2 is SNEGSKA (reference sequence). CDR3 in amino acids: CSARPAKSSGNTIYF. Here the CDR3 DNA reads TGCAGTGCTAGACCGGCCAAGAGCTCTGGAAACACCATATATTTT.

The rearrangement uses TRBV3-1 and TRBJ2-3; D is ambiguous. Trimming shortened V by 3 bases and J by 2 bases, and 9 bases separated the two germline ends. This CDR3 region has 14 residues. CDR1 LGHDT and CDR2 YNNKEL come from the germline V gene (reference sequence). The CDR3 DNA is TGTGCCAGCAGCCATTTCTCTCCCACAGATACGCAGTATTTT. Encoded protein: CASSHFSPTDTQYF.

In this sample, this clonotype turned up a few times. The V and J genes are TRBV20-1 and TRBJ1-2; possible D gene TRBD1, 5 bases. The CDR3 runs to 13 residues. V lost 0 bases to trimming and J lost 8 bases, with 13 bases between them. Germline CDR1 and CDR2: DFQATT and SNEGSKA (reference sequence). The DNA for the CDR3 is TGCAGTGCTAGAGATGGAGGGGCGCGAGGCTACACCTTC. It translates to CSARDGGARGYTF.

This clonotype was observed a handful of times. The V call is TRBV5-1, the J call TRBJ2-7; TRBD2 matches 10 bases. The V segment lost 1 base and the J segment 6 bases; nucleotides outside the gene matches: 10. CDR3 length equals 16 residues. Germline V gene sequence: CDR1 SGHRS, CDR2 YFSETQ. DNA of the CDR3: TGCGCCAGCAGCTTGTGGTCTAGCGGGAGTGTGGGCGAGCAGTACTTC. Translating it yields CASSLWSSGSVGEQYF.

This clonotype was counted only a few times. The rearrangement joins TRBV29-1 to TRBJ2-3; D remains ambiguous. The CDR3 loop spans 10 amino acids. Trimming pared 7 bases from V and 7 bases from J, leaving 9 bases between. Germline V gene sequence: CDR1 SQVTM, CDR2 ANQGSEA. CDR3 residues: CSAASYTQYF. CDR3 nucleotide sequence: TGCAGCGCCGCGTCGTATACGCAGTATTTT.

In its sample, this clonotype was seen many times. The V gene is TRBV7-9, the J gene TRBJ1-1; 10 bases align to TRBD1. Trimming removed 7 bases from V and 5 bases from J; junction bases left unmatched: 10. This CDR3 has 15 residues. From germline, CDR1 is SEHNR and CDR2 FQNEAQ (reference sequence). The CDR3, as DNA: TGTGCCAGCACTCAAGGGGGACAGGGGTGGACTGAAGCTTTCTTT. As protein: CASTQGGQGWTEAFF.

V gene TRBV3-1 combines with J gene TRBJ2-7; D gene ambiguous. CDR3 length: 14 amino acids. V lost 2 bases, J lost 1 base, and 9 bases lay in between. Looked up from germline, CDR1 is LGHDT and CDR2 is YNNKEL (reference sequence). The CDR3: CASSQRVGSYEQYF. The CDR3, as DNA: TGTGCCAGCAGCCAAAGGGTAGGGTCCTACGAGCAGTACTTC.

The chain couples TRBV27 to TRBJ2-3; D might be TRBD2 (5 bases). Germline assignment: CDR1 MNHEY and CDR2 SMNVEV (reference sequence). The CDR3 runs 15 residues. V lost 3 bases to trimming and J lost 6 bases, with 16 bases between them. The CDR3, as DNA: TGTGCCAGCAGTTTCTTGGGAGTTGGGGTGGATACGCAGTATTTT. Translated, it gives CASSFLGVGVDTQYF.

The rearrangement links TRBV5-1 to TRBJ2-1; 11 bases match TRBD2. Unmatched junction bases numbered 7, after V lost 0 bases and J lost 5 bases. Germline CDR1 reads SGHRS; CDR2 reads YFSETQ. The CDR3 has 17 amino acids. Here the CDR3 DNA reads TGCGCCAGCAGCTTGGCTTTAGCGGGAGGGCTCAACAATGAGCAGTTCTTC. Translation gives CASSLALAGGLNNEQFF. The full variable domain, in which reference TRBV5-1 and TRBJ2-1 provide the parts outside the CDR3, is KAGVTQTPRYLIKTRGQQVTLSCSPISGHRSVSWYQQTPGQGLQFLFEYFSETQRNKGNFPGRFSGRQFSNSRSEMNVSTLELGDSALYLCASSLALAGGLNNEQFFGPGTRLTVL.

The V and J genes are TRBV30 and TRBJ2-7; TRBD2 agrees at 12 bases. CDR1 is GTSNPN and CDR2 is SVGIG in the germline V gene (reference sequence). The CDR3 loop spans 14 amino acids. The V segment lost 5 bases and the J segment 4 bases; nucleotides outside the gene matches: 6. The CDR3 here is CAWLTSGSEYEQYF. The CDR3 nucleotides are TGTGCCTGGTTGACTAGCGGGAGTGAGTACGAGCAGTACTTC.

The chain joins TRBV4-2 to TRBJ1-4; the D gene is possibly TRBD1 (5 bases). Germline lookup yields CDR1 LGHNA and CDR2 YNFKEQ. This CDR3 has 17 amino acids. Trimming removed 1 base from V and 0 bases from J, with 12 bases in between. CDR3 loop: CASSQVGGGTTNEKLFF. CDR3 sequence (DNA): TGTGCCAGCAGCCAAGTGGGGGGAGGCACAACTAATGAAAAACTGTTTTTT.

This clonotype was counted a few times. The chain employs TRBV29-1 and TRBJ2-1, with 9 bases matching TRBD2. Germline loops: CDR1 SQVTM, CDR2 ANQGSEA. With V trimmed by 6 bases and J by 0 bases, 12 bases remained unmatched. This CDR3 is 17 amino acids long. CDR3 DNA: TGCAGCGTCCCACCGGGACTAGCAGTTTACTCCTACAATGAGCAGTTCTTC. Protein product: CSVPPGLAVYSYNEQFF.

The chain uses TRBV19 and TRBJ2-2; D is undetermined. Germline V gene lookup returns CDR1 LNHDA and CDR2 SQIVND (reference sequence). The CDR3 runs to 14 residues. The V and J ends lost 6 bases and 6 bases respectively, with 14 bases between them. CDR3 in amino acids: CASRTTTLAGELFF. In nucleotides, the CDR3 is TGTGCCAGTAGAACCACTACTTTGGCCGGGGAGCTGTTTTTT.

This clonotype has ten or more counts. V gene TRBV20-1 combines with J gene TRBJ2-7; D is perhaps TRBD2 (5 bases). The CDR3 runs 14 residues. In germline, CDR1 is DFQATT, CDR2 SNEGSKA (reference sequence). V shed 0 bases and J shed 2 bases, with 11 bases lying between them. The CDR3 sequence is CSARDPSGTYEQYF. The CDR3 region has the DNA TGCAGTGCTAGAGATCCCAGCGGTACCTACGAGCAGTACTTC.

This clonotype was detected only a few times. The chain couples TRBV7-9 to TRBJ2-1, with a weak D call TRBD1 (5 bases). Germline V lookup: CDR1 SEHNR, CDR2 FQNEAQ (reference sequence). This CDR3 comprises 14 residues. The V gene lost 4 bases and the J gene lost 6 bases, with 13 bases spanning the gap. This CDR3 is CASSSSPTGNEQFF. The CDR3 DNA sequence: TGTGCCAGCAGCTCCTCCCCTACAGGCAATGAGCAGTTCTTC.

The genes are TRBV7-6 and TRBJ1-1; 7 bases agree with TRBD1. This CDR3 region has 15 residues. Germline values: CDR1 SGHVS, CDR2 FNYEAQ. V was clipped by 4 bases and J by 0 bases; unmatched bases: 5. Here the CDR3 DNA reads TGTGCCAGCAGCTCCGCCGGGACAGTGAACACTGAAGCTTTCTTT. Its translation: CASSSAGTVNTEAFF.

The chain is built from TRBV4-2 and TRBJ1-5; D is unclear. This CDR3 has 13 residues. Germline lookup yields CDR1 LGHNA and CDR2 YNFKEQ. The V gene lost 4 bases and the J gene lost 7 bases, with 11 bases spanning the gap. CDR3 nucleotide sequence: TGTGCCAGCAGCCTTATAACGGGGCAGCCCCAGCATTTT. The encoded protein is CASSLITGQPQHF.